A selection of T cell receptor beta chains follows, all from one sample in a study of shared clonotypes between healthy human individuals. Clones were read by immunoSEQ multiplex PCR, and TCRdb kept only the in-frame ones, dropping some. The sample gives about 680,000 clones, around 92% of which show up once; 24% is in the top ten. Sequencing was performed on naive CD8+ T cells sorted from blood. The receptors originated from a man aged 25 to 40 in good health. Each CDR3 is given without its conserved first and last residue.

TRBJ2-2 | TRBV7-2 | ASSLRTSGLGELF
TRBJ2-1 | TRBV6-5 | ASRTLAEIYNEQF
TRBJ2-1 | TRBV30 | AWSVRGRSYNEQF
TRBJ2-7 | TRBV4-1 | ASSQVNIASGRAPYEQY
TRBJ1-2 | TRBV9 | ASTTPGGYGYT
TRBJ2-7 | TRBV9 | ASSVRGASSYEQY
TRBJ2-1 | TRBV11-2 | ASSLDLAGGNEQF
TRBJ2-3 | TRBV11-3 | ASSLSSGSTDTQY
TRBJ2-3 | TRBV19 | ASTSSGAITDTQY
TRBJ1-3 | TRBV28 | ASSRQGRPAGNTIY
TRBJ2-5 | TRBV4-3 | ASSQVYGRQETQY
TRBJ2-3 | TRBV6-6 | ASSPGPNTDTQY
TRBJ2-5 | TRBV2 | ASTVLAGAETQY
TRBJ2-3 | TRBV27 | ASQPGPYTDTQY
TRBJ2-1 | TRBV30 | AWNGVGGEAEQF
TRBJ2-7 | TRBV6-5 | ASSYGIGVGQF
TRBJ2-7 | TRBV28 | ASSNRDRAYYEQY
TRBJ2-7 | TRBV5-1 | ASSLGWTGNEQY
TRBJ2-2 | TRBV11-2 | ASSSWTSDEELF
TRBJ1-2 | TRBV5-4 | ASSLGVGRQEGYT
TRBJ2-3 | TRBV12-5 | ASGLMGTGGTDDSDTQY
TRBJ2-7 | TRBV4-3 | ASSQDQLGRENSYEQY
TRBJ2-2 | TRBV28 | ASSFFLASQGITGELF
TRBJ2-7 | TRBV7-6 | ASSYDGRQY
TRBJ2-7 | TRBV11-2 | ASISGESYEQY
TRBJ1-1 | TRBV11-2 | ASSSGRGSNTEAF
TRBJ1-2 | TRBV6-1 | ASSELATEVVYGYT
TRBJ2-7 | TRBV7-9 | ASSLGGLAGGEQY
TRBJ2-1 | TRBV7-6 | ASSSGPGLAGSYEQF
TRBJ2-5 | TRBV5-1 | ASSQSGSGRETQY
TRBJ1-1 | TRBV7-2 | ASSLRTGIDTEAF
TRBJ2-1 | TRBV15 | ATSRDRGIYNEQF
TRBJ2-7 | TRBV13 | ASSFRPRESEQY
TRBJ2-5 | TRBV9 | ASSESRAVGGETQY
TRBJ2-2 | TRBV27 | ASRGQDNTGELF
TRBJ2-3 | TRBV7-2 | ASSLVPSSGISTDTQY
TRBJ2-1 | TRBV29-1 | SADNPTLAGGSNEQF